The 3 T cell receptor beta chains reported below all come from one sample, sequenced in a study of CD8+ T cells in alopecia areata. Investigators isolated RNA and reverse transcribed it into cDNA to act as the sequencing template. Measured with immunoSEQ multiplex PCR; TCRdb has only the in-frame clones, and not every one. Here the sample spans approximately 150,000 clones, more than 45% being singletons. The sample taken for sequencing was CD4+ T cells sorted from blood. These receptors all stem from a human donor with alopecia areata.

V and J are TRBV4-1 and TRBJ2-5; D is perhaps TRBD2 (6 bases). The CDR3 consists of 13 residues. CDR1 and CDR2 (germline): MGHRA, YSYEKL. V gave up 2 bases and J gave up 5 bases, with 9 bases separating them. The CDR3 DNA sequence: TGCGCCAGCAGCCAACTAGCGTGGGAGACCCAGTACTTC. It yields the protein CASSQLAWETQYF.

A few counts support this clone. The chain joins TRBV5-1 to TRBJ2-1; D remains ambiguous. The CDR3 spans 12 residues. The V end was cut by 7 bases, the J end by 5 bases, with 10 bases between. Germline V gene sequence: CDR1 SGHRS, CDR2 YFSETQ. For the CDR3, the DNA is TGCGCCAGCGGAAGTCCAGACAATGAGCAGTTCTTC. Residues: CASGSPDNEQFF.

CDR3 bases: TGTGCCAGCAGTTCGGGACAGCGCCGCACCTACAATGAGCAGTTCTTC. Translation: CASSSGQRRTYNEQFF. V usage is TRBV27 and J usage is TRBJ2-1; TRBD1 aligns across 7 bases. Germline V lookup: CDR1 MNHEY, CDR2 SMNVEV (reference sequence). Unmatched junction bases numbered 8, after V lost 4 bases and J lost 2 bases. This CDR3 comprises 16 residues.